This T cell receptor beta chain was observed in a study of cytomegalovirus exposure and HLA in healthy donors. Study findings and constraints: Association with HLA alleles at 0.05 false discovery rate was found for roughly 17,000 TCR beta sequences in a later analysis. Equally common other TCR beta chains were less clonally expanded than HLA-associated ones, a later analysis found. In a later analysis, several top co-occurrence clusters appeared linked to parvovirus B19, influenza, CMV and Epstein-Barr virus. Based on reports, TCR beta sequences accurately predicted HLA-A and HLA-B alleles for most subjects.

Looked up from germline, CDR1 is SGDLS and CDR2 is YYNGEE. After removal of 3 bases from V and 9 bases from J, the junction contained 8 bases not matched to a gene. The CDR3 length is 14 residues. Vbeta (60) and Jbeta (13) primers were used in the PCR. Some clones are missing from TCRdb's copy, which holds only in-frame ones; the method was immunoSEQ multiplex PCR. This table holds around 180,000 clones, roughly four fifths found once. This clone was detected a few times. Its antigen remains unidentified. Specimen: PBMCs. The chain couples TRBV9 to TRBJ2-1; 8 bases align to TRBD1. This clonotype was obtained from a man between 18 and 29 years old in good health and CMV-seronegative. The CDR3 nucleotides are TGTGCCAGCAGCGCACAGGGGGGTGGTGGTGAGCAGTTCTTC. This sequence encodes CASSAQGGGGEQFF.